This TCR beta chain was captured by sequencing in a study of blood T cells in healthy people across ages. Study-level findings and limits: Strong correlation was found linking TCR beta diversity to naive T cell percentage.

A sample-barcoded 5' primer and a J-beta primer mix were used in a second PCR of roughly 7 to 11 cycles. TCRdb redid the calling of the 5' RACE reads with MiXCR, one entry per CDR3 protein. The sample records under 1 million distinct CDR3 sequences, under 45% being singletons. The CDR3 is 12 residues long. Germline CDR1 reads LGHDT; CDR2 reads YNNKEL (reference sequence). V shed 8 bases and J 11 bases; nucleotides not matched to a gene: 5. Worth noting for this clonotype: Its antigen is unknown.

The sample consisted of blood. This TCR was recovered from a man in his sixties in good health. The V call is TRBV3-1, the J call TRBJ1-6; TRBD1 aligns across 8 bases. CDR3 sequence: CASGQGRAPLHF. The CDR3 nucleotides read TGTGCCAGCGGACAGGGTAGGGCACCCCTCCACTTT. The whole variable domain, remainder taken from reference TRBV3-1 and TRBJ1-6, is DTAVSQTPKYLVTQMGNDKSIKCEQNLGHDTMYWYKQDSKKFLKIMFSYNNKELIINETVPNRFSPKSPDKAHLNLHINSLELGDSAVYFCASGQGRAPLHFGNGTRLTVT.